This TCR beta chain stems from a study of T cell responses to AZD1222 COVID-19 vaccine. To note about this clone: Its specificity is unknown.

Repertoires were generated with immunoSEQ multiplex PCR, while TCRdb's copy carries only in-frame clones and drops some. The sample carries some 120,000 clones, 70% to 90% recorded once. The V end lost 5 bases, the J end lost 4 bases, and 7 bases lay between the germline ends. This CDR3 is built from 12 residues. Overall study results and limits: Baseline serostatus was positive in only six AZD1222 recipients.

The origin of this receptor is an adult in good health. Material: peripheral blood, obtained on day 0 of AZD1222 vaccination. The chain has TRBV12-3 or TRBV12-4 and TRBJ2-3; D gene unclear. CDR3 bases: TGTGCCAGCAGTACAGTGCCAGATACGCAGTATTTT. It encodes CASSTVPDTQYF.